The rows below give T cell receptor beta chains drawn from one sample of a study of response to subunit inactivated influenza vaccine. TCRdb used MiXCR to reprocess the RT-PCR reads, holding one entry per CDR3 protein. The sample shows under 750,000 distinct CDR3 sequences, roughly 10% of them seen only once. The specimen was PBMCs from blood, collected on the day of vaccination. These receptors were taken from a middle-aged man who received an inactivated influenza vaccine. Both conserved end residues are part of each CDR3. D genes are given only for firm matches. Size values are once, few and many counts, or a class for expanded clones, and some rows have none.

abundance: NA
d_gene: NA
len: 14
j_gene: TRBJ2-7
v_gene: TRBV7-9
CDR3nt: TGTGCCAGCAGCTTCGCGGGTGTTATGTACGAGCAGTACTTC
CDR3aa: CASSFAGVMYEQYF

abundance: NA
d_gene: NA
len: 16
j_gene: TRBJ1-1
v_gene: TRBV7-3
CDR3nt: TGTGCCAGCAGCCGAGGATCGCTGGCGGTGGGCACTGAAGCTTTCTTT
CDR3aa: CASSRGSLAVGTEAFF

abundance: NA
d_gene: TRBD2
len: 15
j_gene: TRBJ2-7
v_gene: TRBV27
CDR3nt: TGTGCCAGCAGTTTCGGGCTAGCGGGGCCCTACGAGCAGTACTTC
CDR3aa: CASSFGLAGPYEQYF

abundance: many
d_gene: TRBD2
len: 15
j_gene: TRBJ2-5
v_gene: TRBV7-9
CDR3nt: TGTGCCAGCAGCTTATCAGCGGGGGTTGGGGAGACCCAGTACTTC
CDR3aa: CASSLSAGVGETQYF

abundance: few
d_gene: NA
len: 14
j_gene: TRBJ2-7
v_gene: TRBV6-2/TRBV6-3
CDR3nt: TGTGCCAGCAGTTACCCAGGGGGAGGTTACGAGCAGTACTTC
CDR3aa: CASSYPGGGYEQYF

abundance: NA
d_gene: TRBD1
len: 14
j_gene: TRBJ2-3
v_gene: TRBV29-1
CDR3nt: TGCAGCGTTGAAGGGACAGGGGGCACAGATACGCAGTATTTT
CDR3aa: CSVEGTGGTDTQYF

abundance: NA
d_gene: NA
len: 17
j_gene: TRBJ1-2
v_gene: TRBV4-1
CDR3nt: TGCGCCAGCAGCCAAGTGGTGGGGACGGAAGCTAACTATGGCTACACCTTC
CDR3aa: CASSQVVGTEANYGYTF

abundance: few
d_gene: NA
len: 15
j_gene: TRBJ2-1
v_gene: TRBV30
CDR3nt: TGTGCCTGGCGGGGGACTCGCCTGCGGAACAATGAGCAGTTCTTC
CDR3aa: CAWRGTRLRNNEQFF

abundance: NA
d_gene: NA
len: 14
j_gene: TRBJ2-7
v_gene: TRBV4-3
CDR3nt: TGCGCCAGCAGCCAAATTTACAGAGCCTACGAGCAGTACTTC
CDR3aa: CASSQIYRAYEQYF

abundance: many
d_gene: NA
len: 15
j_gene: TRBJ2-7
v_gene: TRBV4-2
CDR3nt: TGTGCCAGCAGCCAAGACCCCGGTTCGAGCGACGAGCAGTACTTC
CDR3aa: CASSQDPGSSDEQYF

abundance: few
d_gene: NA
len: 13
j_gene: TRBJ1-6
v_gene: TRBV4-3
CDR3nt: TGCGCCAGCAGCCTCGCCATGAATTCACCCCTCCACTTT
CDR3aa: CASSLAMNSPLHF

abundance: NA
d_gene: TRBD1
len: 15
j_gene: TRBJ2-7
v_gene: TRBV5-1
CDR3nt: TGCGCCAGCAGCATGGGACAGCTATTATCCTACGAGCAGTACTTC
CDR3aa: CASSMGQLLSYEQYF

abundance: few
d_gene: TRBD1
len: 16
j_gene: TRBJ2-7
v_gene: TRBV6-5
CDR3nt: TGTGCCAGCAGTTGGGCCCGGGACAGGGCAGCCTACGAGCAGTACTTC
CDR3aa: CASSWARDRAAYEQYF

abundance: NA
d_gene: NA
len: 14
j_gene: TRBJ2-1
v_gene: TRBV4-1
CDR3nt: TGCGCCAGCAGCCAAGTTGGGCCAAACAATGAGCAGTTCTTC
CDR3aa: CASSQVGPNNEQFF

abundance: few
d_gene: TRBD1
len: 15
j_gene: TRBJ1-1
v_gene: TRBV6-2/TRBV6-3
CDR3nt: TGTGCCAGCACCTACGGCGGGACAGGGAACACTGAAGCTTTCTTT
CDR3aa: CASTYGGTGNTEAFF

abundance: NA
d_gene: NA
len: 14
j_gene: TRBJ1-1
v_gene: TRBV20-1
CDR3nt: TGCAGTGCCGTGCTCCCTGTGGGGAACACTGAAGCTTTCTTT
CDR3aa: CSAVLPVGNTEAFF

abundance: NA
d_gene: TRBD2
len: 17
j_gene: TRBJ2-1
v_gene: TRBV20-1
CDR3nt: TGCAGTGCTAGAGCCCCCGGACTAGCGGGCTCCTACAATGAGCAGTTCTTC
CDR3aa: CSARAPGLAGSYNEQFF

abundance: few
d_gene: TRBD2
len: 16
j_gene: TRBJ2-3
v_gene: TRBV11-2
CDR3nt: TGTGCCAGCAGCTTCTATTCTAGCGGGAGGCCAGATACGCAGTATTTT
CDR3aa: CASSFYSSGRPDTQYF

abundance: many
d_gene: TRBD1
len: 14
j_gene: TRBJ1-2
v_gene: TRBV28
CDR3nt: TGTGCCAGCAGTTTATCGACAGGGGTATATGGCTACACCTTC
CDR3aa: CASSLSTGVYGYTF

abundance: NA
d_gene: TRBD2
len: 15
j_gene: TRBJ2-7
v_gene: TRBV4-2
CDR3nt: TGTGCCAGCAGCCAAGATACTAGCGGGGCCTGGGAGCAGTACTTC
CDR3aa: CASSQDTSGAWEQYF

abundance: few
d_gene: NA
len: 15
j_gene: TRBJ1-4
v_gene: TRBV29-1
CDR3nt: TGCAGCGTTGAGCGACACTGGGGAAGTGATGAAAAACTGTTTTTT
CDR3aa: CSVERHWGSDEKLFF

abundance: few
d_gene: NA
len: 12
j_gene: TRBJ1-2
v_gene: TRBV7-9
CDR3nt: TGTGCCAGCGGGGCCTCTAACTATGGCTACACCTTC
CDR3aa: CASGASNYGYTF

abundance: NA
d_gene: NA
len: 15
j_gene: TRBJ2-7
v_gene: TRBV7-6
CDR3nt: TGTGCCAGCAGCTTAGAGTTTTCAGGGGGGGACGAGCAGTACTTC
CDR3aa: CASSLEFSGGDEQYF

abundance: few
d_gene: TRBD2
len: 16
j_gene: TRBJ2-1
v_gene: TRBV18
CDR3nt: TGTGCCAGCTCAACTAGGACTAGCGGGCGGTACAATGAGCAGTTCTTC
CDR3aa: CASSTRTSGRYNEQFF

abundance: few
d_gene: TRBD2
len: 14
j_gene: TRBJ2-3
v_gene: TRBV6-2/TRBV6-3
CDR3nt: TGTGCCAGCTTGCCGGGGGGACCCACAGATACGCAGTATTTT
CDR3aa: CASLPGGPTDTQYF